This TCR beta chain was recovered during a study of breast tumors, draining lymph nodes, adjacent tissues. Findings and limits, study-wide: Tumor TCR diversity was below lymph nodes but above nontumor tissue. Tumor T cell lymph node origin was a supported hypothesis, not proven. Compared with basal-like, luminal-like tumors shared significantly more repertoire with nontumor tissue. Findings are consistent with lymph node origin and intratumoral expansion of most tumor T cells.

Details on this clonotype: Its antigen remains unknown.

CDR3 length: 14 residues. CDR1 DFQATT and CDR2 SNEGSKA come from the germline V gene (reference sequence). The V gene end was trimmed by 7 bases and the J gene end by 1 base; junction bases not matched to a gene: 8. The lymph nodes were axillary draining lymph nodes from breast cancer patients. TCRdb re-derived calls from the multiplex PCR reads in MiXCR, one entry per CDR3 protein. In the table there are approximately 300,000 distinct CDR3 sequences, around 30% of which are singletons. The chain recombines TRBV20-1 with TRBJ2-7; TRBD2 agrees at 9 bases. This TCR came from a female donor with breast cancer. Some clones in this sample may be carry-over from other donors' samples. Input material: axillary lymph node tissue. The CDR3 spells CSDSLAGASYEQYF. DNA of the CDR3: TGCAGTGATAGCTTAGCGGGAGCGTCCTACGAGCAGTACTTC.